A selection of T cell receptor beta chains follows, all from one sample in a study of T cell changes during pregnancy in multiple sclerosis. The data were produced by immunoSEQ multiplex PCR, yet TCRdb's version contains in-frame clones alone and is incomplete. Of about 34,000 clones in the sample, approximately 90% were seen once. This specimen was peripheral blood, taken in the second trimester of pregnancy. The receptors originated from a female donor in good health, enrolled as a control in a pregnancy study. The CDR3 runs from the conserved cysteine through the conserved F or W. A D gene is named only where the DNA matches it firmly. Rows may omit the clone size; those that give it use once, few, many or a size class.

TRBJ1-6 15 NA NA TRBV7-3 CASSLFRVGNSPLHF TGTGCCAGCAGCTTATTTCGAGTGGGCAATTCACCCCTCCACTTT
TRBJ2-2 18 NA TRBD1 TRBV14 CASSQKWGTGSNTGELFF TGTGCCAGCAGCCAAAAATGGGGGACAGGGTCGAACACCGGGGAGCTGTTTTTT
TRBJ1-2 14 NA NA TRBV2 CASPGQSAWRGYTF TGTGCCAGCCCAGGACAGTCCGCGTGGAGGGGCTACACCTTC
TRBJ1-2 15 NA TRBD1 TRBV2 CASSILRDSVSGYTF TGTGCCAGCAGCATACTCCGGGACAGTGTTAGTGGCTACACCTTC
TRBJ2-2 13 NA NA TRBV6-5 CASSVSFTGELFF TGTGCCAGCAGCGTTTCGTTCACCGGGGAGCTGTTTTTT
TRBJ2-7 15 NA TRBD2 TRBV11-3 CASSPGLAGHYEQYF TGTGCCAGCAGCCCGGGACTAGCGGGGCACTACGAGCAGTACTTC
TRBJ2-3 19 NA TRBD2 TRBV5-3 CARSLPSGGVPHSTDTQYF TGTGCCAGAAGCCTACCGAGCGGGGGGGTTCCTCATAGCACAGATACGCAGTATTTT
TRBJ1-4 15 NA TRBD1 TRBV5-1 CASSLDGTGSEKLFF TGCGCCAGCAGCTTGGACGGGACAGGGAGTGAAAAACTGTTTTTT
TRBJ1-1 14 few NA TRBV5-1 CASSPWRGDTEAFF TGCGCCAGCAGCCCGTGGCGGGGAGACACTGAAGCTTTCTTT
TRBJ2-5 15 NA TRBD2 TRBV5-1 CASSWTSGGAQTQYF TGCGCCAGCAGCTGGACTAGCGGGGGGGCGCAGACCCAGTACTTC
TRBJ1-3 16 NA NA TRBV9 CASSVGSDFSGNTIYF TGTGCCAGCAGCGTAGGTAGCGACTTCTCTGGAAACACCATATATTTT
TRBJ2-1 15 NA TRBD2 TRBV19 CASNHWTSRYNEQFF TGTGCCAGTAACCACTGGACTAGTCGGTACAATGAGCAGTTCTTC
TRBJ2-7 13 once NA TRBV11-2 CASSLTGTYEQYF TGTGCCAGCAGCTTGACAGGGACTTACGAGCAGTACTTC
TRBJ1-1 15 NA TRBD1 TRBV9 CASSLRPTGRSEAFF TGTGCCAGCAGCCTCCGCCCGACAGGGCGGTCTGAAGCTTTCTTT
TRBJ1-6 15 NA NA TRBV9 CASSVAGQINSPLHF TGTGCCAGCAGCGTAGCTGGACAGATTAATTCACCCCTCCACTTT
TRBJ1-6 15 NA TRBD1 TRBV15 CATSARTGRNSPLHF TGTGCCACCAGCGCTCGGACAGGCCGCAATTCACCCCTCCACTTT
TRBJ2-1 14 NA TRBD1 TRBV6-6 CASRGSGTGGEQFF TGTGCCAGCAGGGGTTCCGGGACAGGGGGAGAGCAGTTCTTC
TRBJ2-1 15 NA TRBD2 TRBV5-1 CASSLVSGGFDEQFF TGCGCCAGCAGCTTGGTTAGCGGGGGATTCGATGAGCAGTTCTTC
TRBJ1-1 13 NA NA TRBV7-2 CASSQTVNTEAFF TGTGCCAGCAGCCAGACAGTGAACACTGAAGCTTTCTTT
TRBJ1-1 13 NA NA TRBV7-9 CASSFSGPQGAFF TGTGCCAGCAGCTTCTCGGGTCCTCAGGGTGCTTTCTTT
TRBJ2-1 13 NA NA TRBV10-1 CASSATYYNEQFF TGCGCCAGCAGTGCAACTTACTACAATGAGCAGTTCTTC
TRBJ2-1 15 NA NA TRBV7-9 CASSLATGTYNEQFF TGTGCCAGCAGCTTAGCTACGGGAACTTACAATGAGCAGTTCTTC
TRBJ2-4 14 NA TRBD1 TRBV28 CASTPPGQGSIQYF TGTGCCAGCACCCCCCCGGGACAGGGAAGCATTCAGTACTTC
TRBJ1-5 18 once TRBD1 TRBV6-4 CASRERQGVWGRNQPQHF TGTGCCAGCAGAGAACGGCAGGGGGTTTGGGGACGCAATCAGCCCCAGCATTTT
TRBJ2-3 14 once TRBD1 TRBV18 CASPMGQGTDTQYF TGTGCCAGCCCAATGGGACAGGGGACAGATACGCAGTATTTT
TRBJ2-7 15 NA TRBD2 TRBV6-5 CASSPATSGRYEQYF TGTGCCAGCAGCCCGGCGACTAGCGGGAGGTACGAGCAGTACTTC
TRBJ2-7 15 NA TRBD1 TRBV6-5 CASRPSRTGVGEQYF TGTGCCAGCAGACCTTCTCGGACAGGGGTGGGTGAGCAGTACTTC
TRBJ2-3 16 NA TRBD2 TRBV9 CASSVVPAGGTDTQYF TGTGCCAGCAGCGTAGTTCCAGCGGGGGGCACAGATACGCAGTATTTT